This TCR beta chain appears in the sequencing data of a study of cytomegalovirus exposure and HLA in healthy donors. A multiplex PCR was run with 60 Vbeta primers and 13 Jbeta primers. Sequencing used immunoSEQ multiplex PCR; TCRdb keeps in-frame clones, though not all of them. This sample's table reports roughly 200,000 clones. Nominal health characterized the donors when sampled, though unrecorded immune exposures were likely. The source is a man younger than 40 in good health and CMV-seronegative. Sequenced material: PBMCs.

CDR3 region: CASSLVGQSGANVLTF. The CDR3 region has the DNA TGCGCCAGCAGCTTGGTCGGACAGTCTGGGGCCAACGTCCTGACTTTC. V usage is TRBV5-1 and J usage is TRBJ2-6; D may be TRBD1 (6 bases). Trimming shortened V by 0 bases and J by 1 base, and 8 bases separated the two germline ends. The germline V gene encodes CDR1 SGHRS and CDR2 YFSETQ. The CDR3 has 16 residues.